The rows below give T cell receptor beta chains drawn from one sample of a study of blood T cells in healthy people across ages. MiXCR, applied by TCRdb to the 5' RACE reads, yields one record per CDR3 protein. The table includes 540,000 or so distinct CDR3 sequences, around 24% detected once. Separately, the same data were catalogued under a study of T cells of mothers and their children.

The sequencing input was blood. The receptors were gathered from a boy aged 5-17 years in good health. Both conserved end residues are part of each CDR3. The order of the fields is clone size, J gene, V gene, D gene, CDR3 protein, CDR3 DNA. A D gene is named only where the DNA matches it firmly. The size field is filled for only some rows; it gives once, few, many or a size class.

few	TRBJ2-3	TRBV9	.	CASSVTGSTDTQYF	TGTGCCAGCAGCGTGACAGGCAGCACAGATACGCAGTATTTT
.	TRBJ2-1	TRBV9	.	CASSLLTGRGGNEQFF	TGTGCCAGCAGCCTTTTAACAGGGAGGGGCGGCAATGAGCAGTTCTTC
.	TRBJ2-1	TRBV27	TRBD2	CVSSSGLAFNEQFF	TGTGTCAGCAGTTCGGGACTAGCCTTCAATGAGCAGTTCTTC
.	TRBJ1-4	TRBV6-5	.	CATKTSTNEKLFF	TGTGCCACTAAGACGTCAACTAATGAAAAACTGTTTTTT
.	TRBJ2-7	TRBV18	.	CASSGGEYEQYF	TGTGCCAGCTCAGGAGGGGAATACGAGCAGTACTTC
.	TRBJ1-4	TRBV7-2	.	CASSLAGPREKLFF	TGTGCCAGCAGCTTAGCGGGGCCGCGTGAAAAACTGTTTTTT
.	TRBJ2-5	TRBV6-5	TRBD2	CASSYFRGSKGFF	TGTGCCAGCAGTTACTTTCGCGGGAGTAAGGGTTTCTTC
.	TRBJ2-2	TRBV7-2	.	CASSFQGYVSTGELFF	TGTGCCAGCAGCTTTCAGGGTTACGTAAGCACCGGGGAGCTGTTTTTT
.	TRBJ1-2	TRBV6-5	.	CASRSGGSGNYGYTF	TGTGCCAGCAGGTCAGGAGGGTCCGGGAACTATGGCTACACCTTC
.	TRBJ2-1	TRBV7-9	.	CASSRASGEQFF	TGTGCCAGCAGCCGGGCCTCAGGGGAGCAGTTCTTC
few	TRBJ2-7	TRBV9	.	CASSVAEGEQYF	TGTGCCAGCAGCGTAGCTGAAGGCGAGCAGTACTTC
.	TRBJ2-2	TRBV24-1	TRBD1	CATSDLGQGDTGELFF	TGTGCCACCAGTGACCTAGGACAGGGTGACACCGGGGAGCTGTTTTTT
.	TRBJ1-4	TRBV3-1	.	CASSLRTQREKLFF	TGTGCCAGCAGCTTGAGGACACAGCGGGAAAAACTGTTTTTT
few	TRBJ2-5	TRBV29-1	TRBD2	CSVGGLAGGRETQYF	TGCAGCGTTGGGGGACTAGCGGGAGGAAGAGAGACCCAGTACTTC
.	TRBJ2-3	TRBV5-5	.	CASSLSGLSDTQYF	TGTGCCAGCAGCTTGTCTGGGCTTTCAGATACGCAGTATTTT
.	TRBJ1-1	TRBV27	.	CASRIMGGGGTEAFF	TGTGCCAGCAGAATTATGGGCGGGGGAGGCACTGAAGCTTTCTTT
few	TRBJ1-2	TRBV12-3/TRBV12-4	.	CASSSFTDQYGYTF	TGTGCCAGCAGCTCGTTTACCGACCAGTATGGCTACACCTTC
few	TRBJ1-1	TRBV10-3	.	CAISDSDLGGTEAFF	TGTGCCATCAGTGACAGCGACCTGGGGGGCACTGAAGCTTTCTTT
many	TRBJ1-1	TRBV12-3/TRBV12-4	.	CASSLWGGNTEAFF	TGTGCCAGCAGTTTGTGGGGGGGGAACACTGAAGCTTTCTTT
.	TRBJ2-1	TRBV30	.	CAWSVLNNEQFF	TGTGCCTGGAGTGTACTTAACAATGAGCAGTTCTTC
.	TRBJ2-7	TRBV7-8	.	CASSLGVRSLSSYEQYF	TGTGCCAGCAGCTTAGGCGTAAGGAGTTTGAGCTCCTACGAGCAGTACTTC
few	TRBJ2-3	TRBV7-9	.	CASSPRGGTSTDTQYF	TGTGCCAGCAGCCCAAGGGGCGGTACTAGCACAGATACGCAGTATTTT
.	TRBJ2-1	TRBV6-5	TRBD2	CASSSRSGLSSYNEQFF	TGTGCCAGCAGTTCCAGGTCGGGACTAAGCTCCTACAATGAGCAGTTCTTC
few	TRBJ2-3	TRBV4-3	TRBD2	CASSRRLAGDTDTQYF	TGCGCCAGCAGCCGCCGACTAGCGGGAGACACAGATACGCAGTATTTT
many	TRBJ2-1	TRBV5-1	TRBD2	CASSFYLAGGSYNEQFF	TGCGCCAGCAGCTTCTATTTAGCGGGAGGCTCCTACAATGAGCAGTTCTTC
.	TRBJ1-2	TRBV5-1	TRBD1	CASSFNRGYGYTF	TGCGCCAGCAGCTTTAACAGGGGCTATGGCTACACCTTC
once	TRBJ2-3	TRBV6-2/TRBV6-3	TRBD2	CASSYSGAGGADTQYF	TGTGCCAGCAGTTACTCAGGGGCGGGAGGAGCAGATACGCAGTATTTT
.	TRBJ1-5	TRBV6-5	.	CASSRTVANQPQHF	TGTGCCAGCAGCCGGACAGTGGCCAATCAGCCCCAGCATTTT
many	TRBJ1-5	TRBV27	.	CASRPLSGGVVDQPQHF	TGTGCCAGCAGGCCGTTGTCCGGGGGAGTAGTTGATCAGCCCCAGCATTTT
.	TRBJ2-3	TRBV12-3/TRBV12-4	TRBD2	CASARSGRTDTQYF	TGTGCCAGCGCAAGGAGCGGGAGGACAGATACGCAGTATTTT
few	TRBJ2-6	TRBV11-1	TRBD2	CASSRGGRTAGANVLTF	TGTGCCAGCAGCCGCGGGGGACGGACTGCTGGGGCCAACGTCCTGACTTTC
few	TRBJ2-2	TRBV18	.	CASSPDAVNTGELFF	TGTGCCAGCTCACCAGACGCAGTAAACACCGGGGAGCTGTTTTTT
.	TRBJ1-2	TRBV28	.	CASSSGLRPYGYTF	TGTGCCAGCAGTTCCGGGTTGAGGCCCTATGGCTACACCTTC
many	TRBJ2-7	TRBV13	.	CASSPGSGAYEQYF	TGTGCCAGCAGCCCAGGGTCCGGGGCCTACGAGCAGTACTTC
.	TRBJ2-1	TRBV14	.	CASSQEAWYNEQFF	TGTGCCAGCAGCCAAGAGGCGTGGTACAATGAGCAGTTCTTC